These 2 T cell receptor beta chains were sequenced from one sample in a study of cytotoxic CD8 clonotypes in ibrutinib-treated CLL. TCRdb keeps only in-frame clones here, not all; method: immunoSEQ multiplex PCR. The sample includes about 12,000 clones, around two thirds seen only once; the top ten take about 25%. Material: PBMCs, obtained before ibrutinib treatment. The receptors derive from a human donor with chronic lymphocytic leukemia.

This sequence joins TRBV5-8 and TRBJ1-2; D unclear. Trimming left V 4 bases short and J 10 bases short, with 17 bases between. Germline values: CDR1 SGHTS, CDR2 YDEGEE. This CDR3 region has 13 residues. CDR3 DNA sequence: TGTGCCAGCAGCGTCGATTTCGATACTTCCTACACCTTC. This codes for CASSVDFDTSYTF.

This clone was seen more than once but under ten times. This chain uses TRBV27 with TRBJ2-5; 7 bases line up with TRBD2. Germline assignment: CDR1 MNHEY and CDR2 SMNVEV (reference sequence). This CDR3 contains 16 residues. The ends lost 1 base at V and 2 bases at J; junction bases unmatched: 7. The CDR3 sequence: CASSLYQRGLQETQYF. Written as DNA, the CDR3 is TGTGCCAGCAGTTTATATCAGCGGGGACTTCAAGAGACCCAGTACTTC.